This T cell receptor (beta chain) was observed in a study of T cell responses to AZD1222 COVID-19 vaccine. This clone came up once. TCRdb's table, derived via immunoSEQ multiplex PCR, lists solely in-frame clones and lacks some. The table has fewer than 85,000 clones, under 95% seen once. The CDR3 is 15 amino acids. Germline CDR1 LNHDA, CDR2 SQIVND (reference sequence). The V gene end was trimmed by 8 bases and the J gene end by 1 base; junction bases not matched to a gene: 5. Sequencing was performed on peripheral blood, taken on day 0 of AZD1222 vaccination. The receptor was derived from an adult in good health. J is TRBJ1-5 and V is TRBV19, with 10 positions matching TRBD1. CDR3 DNA: TGTGCCAGTTGGGACAGGGGACGCAGCAATCAGCCCCAGCATTTT. Amino acids: CASWDRGRSNQPQHF.